A selection of T cell receptor beta chains follows, all from one sample in a study of human T cells and chemical hapten exposure. TCRdb fed the RACE reads into MiXCR, producing one record per CDR3 protein. The repertoire includes approximately 79,000 distinct CDR3 sequences, approximately 10% of them detected once, and approximately 1.5% sits in the top ten. The specimen was whole blood, collected in connection with sensitization to the hapten diphenylcyclopropenone (DPC). Receptors originate from a woman aged 50 to 60 with alopecia areata. Some clones in this sample may be carry-over from other donors' samples. Each CDR3 is given with its conserved first and last residue. The order of the fields is V gene, J gene, CDR3 length, CDR3 protein.

TRBV5-4	TRBJ2-2	13	CASSARMNGELFF
TRBV5-1	TRBJ2-5	14	CASSLELGTETQYF
TRBV11-1	TRBJ2-3	17	CASSLGGRAGKSDTQYF
TRBV19	TRBJ2-4	17	CASSIRTSGRDKNIQYF
TRBV29-1	TRBJ2-3	12	CSVVSGGDTQYF
TRBV10-1	TRBJ2-2	12	CASSEQAGELFF
TRBV11-3	TRBJ2-7	12	CASSLDSGEQYF
TRBV5-1	TRBJ1-1	14	CASGPGVLNTEAFF
TRBV5-1	TRBJ2-5	17	CASSFGLPAVYQETQYF
TRBV20-1	TRBJ2-7	13	CSAITGGTYEQYF
TRBV19	TRBJ2-1	14	CASSRGYSYNEQFF
TRBV9	TRBJ1-6	14	CASSAGQNNSPLHF
TRBV6-4	TRBJ2-1	17	CASSDTLAGGGSSEQFF
TRBV7-6	TRBJ2-1	16	CASSLRTSGGIHEQFF
TRBV28	TRBJ2-5	12	CASGPLKETQYF
TRBV20-1	TRBJ2-1	12	CSAKSWNNEQFF
TRBV28	TRBJ2-5	15	CASNQTGRKKKTQYF
TRBV7-6	TRBJ2-3	13	CASSPEPPDTQYF
TRBV28	TRBJ2-3	14	CASSQGLAGDTQYF
TRBV14	TRBJ2-1	14	CASSRSGRTNEQFF
TRBV5-8	TRBJ1-3	15	CASSPDSRSGNTIYF
TRBV6-5	TRBJ2-7	12	CASSLPGGEQYF
TRBV29-1	TRBJ2-5	12	CSVAEGMETQYF
TRBV11-3	TRBJ2-1	12	CASRDLAGEQFF
TRBV5-1	TRBJ2-7	16	CASSMAGTSGAYEQYF
TRBV11-3	TRBJ2-1	16	CASSLDTSGRVNEQFF
TRBV30	TRBJ1-1	12	CAWAPTAQEAFF
TRBV7-6	TRBJ2-1	14	CASSLGLAVDEQFF
TRBV20-1	TRBJ2-7	14	CSARNRDRGYEQYF
TRBV6-6	TRBJ2-7	15	CASSSTGVVAYEQYF
TRBV29-1	TRBJ2-3	13	CSVEVSATDTQYF
TRBV19	TRBJ2-1	16	CASSTGAGQPYNEQFF
TRBV28	TRBJ2-5	14	CASRWGPAQETQYF
TRBV5-1	TRBJ1-5	15	CASSRQGDSNQPQHF
TRBV4-3	TRBJ1-2	14	CASSQEGRADGYTF
TRBV29-1	TRBJ2-5	12	CSFGQNQETQYF
TRBV29-1	TRBJ2-2	13	CSVEYRDGGELFF
TRBV3-1	TRBJ1-1	16	CASSQGFNRLTTEAFF
TRBV18	TRBJ2-3	18	CASSPFPPGGSGTDTQYF
TRBV25-1	TRBJ2-7	13	CASSAPGAREQYF
TRBV7-7	TRBJ2-5	13	CASSLGAAETQYF
TRBV29-1	TRBJ2-5	13	CSVVRTGAETQYF
TRBV11-2	TRBJ2-1	14	CASSFSGNYNEQFF
TRBV7-6	TRBJ1-1	14	CASTLGETNTEAFF
TRBV7-3	TRBJ1-1	14	CASSQGALNTEAFF
TRBV29-1	TRBJ2-1	17	CSVPPALDRGSYNEQFF